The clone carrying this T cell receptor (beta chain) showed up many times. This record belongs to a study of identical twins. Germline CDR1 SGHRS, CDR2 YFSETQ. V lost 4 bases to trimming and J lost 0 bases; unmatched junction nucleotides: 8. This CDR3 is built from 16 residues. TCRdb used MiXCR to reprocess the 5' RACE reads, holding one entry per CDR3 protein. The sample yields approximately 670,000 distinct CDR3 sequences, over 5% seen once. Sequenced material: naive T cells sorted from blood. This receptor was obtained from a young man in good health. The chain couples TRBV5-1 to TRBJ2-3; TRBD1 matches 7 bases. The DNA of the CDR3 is TGCGCCAGCAGCGACCGGGGACAGTTGAGCACAGATACGCAGTATTTT. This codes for CASSDRGQLSTDTQYF.